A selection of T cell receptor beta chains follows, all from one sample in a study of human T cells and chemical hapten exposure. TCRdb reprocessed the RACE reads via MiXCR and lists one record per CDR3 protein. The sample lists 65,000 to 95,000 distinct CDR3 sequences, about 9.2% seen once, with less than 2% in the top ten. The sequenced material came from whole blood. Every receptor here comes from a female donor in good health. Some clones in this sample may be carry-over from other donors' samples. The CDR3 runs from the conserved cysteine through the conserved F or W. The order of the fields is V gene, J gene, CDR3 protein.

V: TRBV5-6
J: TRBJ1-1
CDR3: CASGELNTEAFF

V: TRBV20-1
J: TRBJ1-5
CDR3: CSAASYSRLNQPQHF

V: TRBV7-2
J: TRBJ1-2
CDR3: CASSPIADRVVRGYTF

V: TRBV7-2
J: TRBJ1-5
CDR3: CASSLRQGSQPQHF

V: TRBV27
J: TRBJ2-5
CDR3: CASSSNHQGPRETQYF

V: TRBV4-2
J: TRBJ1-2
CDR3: CASSHGGYTF

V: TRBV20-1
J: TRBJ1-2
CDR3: CSAQGNYGYTF

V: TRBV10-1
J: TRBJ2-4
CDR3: CASITANMTGESKNIQYF

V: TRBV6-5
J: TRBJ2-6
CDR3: CATLGPPGANVLTF

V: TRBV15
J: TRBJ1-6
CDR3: CATSRDPSYNSPLHF

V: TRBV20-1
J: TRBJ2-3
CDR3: CSARAMRLAGPSTDTQYF

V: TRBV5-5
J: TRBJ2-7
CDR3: CASSRGGTEGQYF

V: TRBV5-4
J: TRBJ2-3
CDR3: CASSGSATSTDTQYF

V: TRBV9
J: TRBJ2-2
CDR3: CASSVEQGRTGELFF

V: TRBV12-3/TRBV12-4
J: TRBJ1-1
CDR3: CASRRAGTGAGAFF

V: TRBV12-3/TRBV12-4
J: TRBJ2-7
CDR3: CASSLGGPGSVNTYEQYF

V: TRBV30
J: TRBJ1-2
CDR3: CAWTRDTRYTF

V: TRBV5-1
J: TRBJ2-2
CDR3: CASSLKRLVNTGELFF

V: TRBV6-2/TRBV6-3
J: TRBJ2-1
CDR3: CASRSPSPKRGVHNEQFF

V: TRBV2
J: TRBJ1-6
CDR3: CASSVDRGSSPLHF

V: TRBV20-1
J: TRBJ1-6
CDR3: CSARAGNGRSPLHF

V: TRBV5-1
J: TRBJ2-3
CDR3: CASSLATSTDTQYF

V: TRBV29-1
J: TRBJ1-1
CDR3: CSVEVWRGRATEAFF

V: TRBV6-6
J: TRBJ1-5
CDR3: CASTADILYNQPQHF

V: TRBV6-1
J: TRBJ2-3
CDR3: CASSDIAGGPDTQYF

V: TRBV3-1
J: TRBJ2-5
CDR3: CASSQVVDTQYF

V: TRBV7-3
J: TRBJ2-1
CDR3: CASSLTGLSYNEQFF

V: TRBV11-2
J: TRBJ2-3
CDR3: CASSWTTTDTQYF

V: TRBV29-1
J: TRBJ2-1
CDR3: CSVRTGVVYEQFF

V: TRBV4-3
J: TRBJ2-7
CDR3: CASSQVSGITYEQYF

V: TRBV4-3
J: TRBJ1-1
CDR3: CASSRNYMSPEAFF

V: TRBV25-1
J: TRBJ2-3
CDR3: CASSGLGGYSSDTQYF

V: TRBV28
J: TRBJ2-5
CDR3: CASRRGLARETQYF

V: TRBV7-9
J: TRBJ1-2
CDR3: CASSPGRGGYYGYTF

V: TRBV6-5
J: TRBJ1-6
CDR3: CASSIRTGSNSPLHF

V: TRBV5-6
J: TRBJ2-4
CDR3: CASSALSGSSKNIQYF

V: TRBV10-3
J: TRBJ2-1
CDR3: CAIGEVALNEQFF

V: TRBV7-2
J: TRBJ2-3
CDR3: CASSLRTSGGTLSTDTQYF

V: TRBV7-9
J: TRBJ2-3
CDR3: CASSYPGVTPSTDTQYF